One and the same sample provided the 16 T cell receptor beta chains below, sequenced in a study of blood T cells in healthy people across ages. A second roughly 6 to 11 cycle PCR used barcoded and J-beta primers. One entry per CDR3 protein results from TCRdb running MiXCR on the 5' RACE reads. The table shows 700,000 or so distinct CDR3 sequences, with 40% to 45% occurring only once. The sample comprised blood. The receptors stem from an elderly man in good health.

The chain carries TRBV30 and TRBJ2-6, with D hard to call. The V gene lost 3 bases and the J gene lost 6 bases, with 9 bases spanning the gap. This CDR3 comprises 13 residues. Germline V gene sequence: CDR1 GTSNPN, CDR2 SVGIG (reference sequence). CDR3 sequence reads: CAWSPRQANVLTF. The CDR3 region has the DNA TGTGCCTGGAGCCCTCGTCAGGCCAACGTCCTGACTTTC.

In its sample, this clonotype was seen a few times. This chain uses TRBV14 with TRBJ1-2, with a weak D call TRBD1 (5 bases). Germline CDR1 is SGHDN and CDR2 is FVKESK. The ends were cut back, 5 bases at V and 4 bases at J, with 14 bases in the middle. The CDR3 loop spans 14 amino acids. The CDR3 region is CASSEDTYPYGYTF. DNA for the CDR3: TGTGCCAGCAGCGAGGACACCTACCCCTATGGCTACACCTTC.

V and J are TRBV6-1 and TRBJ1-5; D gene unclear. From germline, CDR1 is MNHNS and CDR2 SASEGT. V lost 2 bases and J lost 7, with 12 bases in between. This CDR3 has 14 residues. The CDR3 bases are TGTGCCAGCAGTGAAAGGGCAGCGGGGCAGCCCCAGCATTTT. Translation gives CASSERAAGQPQHF.

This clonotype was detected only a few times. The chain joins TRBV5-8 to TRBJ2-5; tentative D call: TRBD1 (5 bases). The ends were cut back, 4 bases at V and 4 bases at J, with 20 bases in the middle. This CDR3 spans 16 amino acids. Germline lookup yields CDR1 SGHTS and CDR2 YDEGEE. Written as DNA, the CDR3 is TGTGCCAGCAGCCCCTGGGTAGGGGTCGAGGTAGAGACCCAGTACTTC. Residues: CASSPWVGVEVETQYF.

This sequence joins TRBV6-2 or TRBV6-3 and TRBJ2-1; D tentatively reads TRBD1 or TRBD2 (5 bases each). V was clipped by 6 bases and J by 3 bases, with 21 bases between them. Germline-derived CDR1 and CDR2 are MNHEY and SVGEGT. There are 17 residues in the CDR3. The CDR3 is CASSPMGVGVLYNEQFF. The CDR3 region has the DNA TGTGCCAGCAGCCCCATGGGGGTGGGAGTGCTCTACAATGAGCAGTTCTTC.

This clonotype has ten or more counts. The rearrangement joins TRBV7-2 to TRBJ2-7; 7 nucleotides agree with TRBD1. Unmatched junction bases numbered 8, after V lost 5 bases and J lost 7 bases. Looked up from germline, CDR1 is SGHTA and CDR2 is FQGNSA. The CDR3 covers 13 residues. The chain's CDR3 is CASSHRGAGEQYF. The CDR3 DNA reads TGTGCCAGCAGCCACAGGGGCGCCGGGGAGCAGTACTTC. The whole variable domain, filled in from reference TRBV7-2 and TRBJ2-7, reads GAGVSQSPSNKVTEKGKDVELRCDPISGHTALYWYRQSLGQGLEFLIYFQGNSAPDKSGLPSDRFSAERTGGSVSTLTIQRTQQEDSAVYLCASSHRGAGEQYFGPGTRLTVT.

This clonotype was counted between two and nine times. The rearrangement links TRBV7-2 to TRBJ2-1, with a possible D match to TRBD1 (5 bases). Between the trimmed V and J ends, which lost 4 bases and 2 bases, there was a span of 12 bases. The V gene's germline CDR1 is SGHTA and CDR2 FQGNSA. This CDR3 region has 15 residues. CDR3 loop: CASSSDSFTYNEQFF. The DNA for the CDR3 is TGTGCCAGCAGCTCTGACAGCTTTACCTACAATGAGCAGTTCTTC.

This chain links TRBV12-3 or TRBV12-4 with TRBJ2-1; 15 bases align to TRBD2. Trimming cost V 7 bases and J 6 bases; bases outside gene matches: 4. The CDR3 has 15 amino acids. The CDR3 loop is CASNPGLAGGNEQFF. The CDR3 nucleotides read TGTGCCAGCAACCCGGGACTAGCGGGAGGCAATGAGCAGTTCTTC.

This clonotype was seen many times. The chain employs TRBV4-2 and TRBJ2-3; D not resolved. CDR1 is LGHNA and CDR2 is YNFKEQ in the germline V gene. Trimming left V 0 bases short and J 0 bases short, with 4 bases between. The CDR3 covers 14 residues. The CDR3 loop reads CASSQEISTDTQYF. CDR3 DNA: TGTGCCAGCAGCCAAGAGATTAGCACAGATACGCAGTATTTT.

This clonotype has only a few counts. CDR3 in DNA: TGTGCCAGCAGGGGACTAGCGGCTAGCTCCTACAATGAGCAGTTCTTC. Encoded protein: CASRGLAASSYNEQFF. This chain connects TRBV6-2 or TRBV6-3 to TRBJ2-1, with TRBD2 matching over 11 bases. The CDR3 is made up of 16 amino acids. J lost 0 bases, V lost 6 bases, and 4 bases had no gene match. Germline V gives CDR1 MNHEY, CDR2 SVGEGT.

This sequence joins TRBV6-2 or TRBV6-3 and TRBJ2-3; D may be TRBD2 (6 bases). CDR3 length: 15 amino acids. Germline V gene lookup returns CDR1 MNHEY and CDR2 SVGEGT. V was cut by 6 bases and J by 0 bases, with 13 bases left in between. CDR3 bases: TGTGCCAGCAGAGGAGGGCAGCTTAGCACAGATACGCAGTATTTT. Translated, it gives CASRGGQLSTDTQYF.

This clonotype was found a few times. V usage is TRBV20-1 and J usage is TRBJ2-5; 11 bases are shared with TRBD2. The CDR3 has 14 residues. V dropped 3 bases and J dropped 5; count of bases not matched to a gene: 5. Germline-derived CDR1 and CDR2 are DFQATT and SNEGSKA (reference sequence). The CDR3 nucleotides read TGCAGTGCTAGGGATAGCGGGGGGGTGGAGACCCAGTACTTC. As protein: CSARDSGGVETQYF.

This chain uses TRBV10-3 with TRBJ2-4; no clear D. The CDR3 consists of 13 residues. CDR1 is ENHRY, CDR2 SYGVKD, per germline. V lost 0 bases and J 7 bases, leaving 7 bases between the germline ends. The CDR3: CAISESALNIQYF. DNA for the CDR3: TGTGCCATCAGTGAGTCGGCTCTGAACATTCAGTACTTC.

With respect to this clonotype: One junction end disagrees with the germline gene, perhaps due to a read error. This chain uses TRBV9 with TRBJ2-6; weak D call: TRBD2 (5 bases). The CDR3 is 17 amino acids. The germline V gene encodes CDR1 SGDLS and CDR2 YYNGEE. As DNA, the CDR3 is TGTGCCGGCAGCACCCAGCTAGCTTTTTCTGGGGCCAACGTCCTGACTTTC. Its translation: CAGSTQLAFSGANVLTF.

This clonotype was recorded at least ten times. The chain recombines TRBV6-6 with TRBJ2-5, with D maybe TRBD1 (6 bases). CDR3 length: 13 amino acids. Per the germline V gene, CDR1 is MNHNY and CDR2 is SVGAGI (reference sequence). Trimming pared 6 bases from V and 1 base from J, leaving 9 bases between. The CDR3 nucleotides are TGTGCCAGCAGCAGGACAGCCCAAGAGACCCAGTACTTC. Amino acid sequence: CASSRTAQETQYF.

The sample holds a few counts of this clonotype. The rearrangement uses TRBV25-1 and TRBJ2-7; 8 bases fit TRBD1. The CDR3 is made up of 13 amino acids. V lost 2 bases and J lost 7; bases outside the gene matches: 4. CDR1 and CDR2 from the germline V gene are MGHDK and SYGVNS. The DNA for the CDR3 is TGTGCCAGCAGTGAACCCAGGGGGCGAGAGCAGTACTTC. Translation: CASSEPRGREQYF.